Given below is one T cell receptor (beta chain) in context. The antigen remains undetermined. One entry per CDR3 protein, called by TCRdb with MiXCR from the 5' RACE reads. The sample has roughly 610,000 distinct CDR3 sequences, 17% seen once. This entry belongs to a study of T-cell memory formation after mild COVID-19. Overall study findings and caveats: Of the contracting clones, CD4+ ones lay mainly in CM and EM, and CD8+ ones in EMRA.

The CDR3 loop spans 12 amino acids. V was clipped by 8 bases and J by 3 bases; unmatched bases: 3. The sequenced sample was PBMCs or a T cell subset sorted from them (not recorded which). V and J are TRBV12-3 or TRBV12-4 and TRBJ1-2; 7 bases fit TRBD1. This receptor was identified in an adult woman who had mild COVID-19 (a few samples of this study predate the infection). Cell type and time point are not known. The CDR3 region has the DNA TGTGCCAGCGGGGGACAGCACTATGGCTACACCTTC. Translation gives CASGGQHYGYTF.